The TCR beta chain described here comes from a study of regulatory T cells in long-lasting Graves disease. This CDR3 has 17 amino acids. Germline V CDR1 and CDR2: SGHRS, YFSETQ. The V gene end was trimmed by 4 bases and the J gene end by 6 bases; junction bases not matched to a gene: 13. This clonotype was observed at least ten times. Time point here: newly diagnosed GD, antithyroid drugs for less than 3 months. PBMCs provided the RNA from which the TCR library was made. Arm-PCR of CDR3 regions with iRepertoire HTBI primers generated TCR beta libraries. TCRdb called the multiplex PCR reads again in MiXCR, with one record for every CDR3 protein. The sample includes 500,000 or so distinct CDR3 sequences, 12% to 15% seen only once; the top ten take roughly a sixth. The same sample was also studied in work on T cells in Graves' hyperthyroidism and ophthalmopathy. According to that study: Before onset, ophthalmopathy was predicted by the model a median roughly 6.8 months earlier.

The specimen was peripheral blood mononuclear cells (PBMCs), collected at new diagnosis, from a patient treated with antithyroid drugs. The rearrangement uses TRBV5-1 and TRBJ2-7, with 13 bases aligning to TRBD2. The receptor was derived from a woman aged 45-65 years with Graves disease. CDR3 DNA sequence: TGCGCCAGCAGCCCCGAAACAGGACTAGCGGGAGCCTCCGAGCAGTACTTC. It translates to CASSPETGLAGASEQYF.